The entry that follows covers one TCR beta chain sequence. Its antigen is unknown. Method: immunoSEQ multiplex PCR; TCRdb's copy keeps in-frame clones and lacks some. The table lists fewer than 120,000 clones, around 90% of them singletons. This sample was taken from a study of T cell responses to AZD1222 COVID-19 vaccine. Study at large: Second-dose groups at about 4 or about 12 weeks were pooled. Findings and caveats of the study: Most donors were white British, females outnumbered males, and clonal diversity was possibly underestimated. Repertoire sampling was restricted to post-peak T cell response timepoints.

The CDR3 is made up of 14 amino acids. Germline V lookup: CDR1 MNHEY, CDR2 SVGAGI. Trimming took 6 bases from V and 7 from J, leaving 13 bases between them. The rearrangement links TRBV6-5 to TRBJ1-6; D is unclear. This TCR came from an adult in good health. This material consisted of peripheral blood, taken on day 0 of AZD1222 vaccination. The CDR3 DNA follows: TGTGCCAGCAGCCAAGGACGGTACAATTCACCCCTCCACTTT. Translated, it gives CASSQGRYNSPLHF.